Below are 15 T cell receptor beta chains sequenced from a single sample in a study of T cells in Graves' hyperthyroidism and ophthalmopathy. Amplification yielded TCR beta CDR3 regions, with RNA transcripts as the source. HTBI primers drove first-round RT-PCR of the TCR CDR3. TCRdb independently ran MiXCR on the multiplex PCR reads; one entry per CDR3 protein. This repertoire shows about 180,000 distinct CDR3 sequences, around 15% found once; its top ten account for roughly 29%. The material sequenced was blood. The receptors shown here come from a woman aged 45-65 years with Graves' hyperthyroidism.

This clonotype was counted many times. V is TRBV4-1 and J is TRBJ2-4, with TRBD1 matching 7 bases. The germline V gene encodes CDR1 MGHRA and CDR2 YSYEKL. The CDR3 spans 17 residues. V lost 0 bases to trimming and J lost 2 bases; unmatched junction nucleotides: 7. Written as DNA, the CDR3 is TGCGCCAGCAGCCAAGATGGGGCGACAGGGACCAAAAACATTCAGTACTTC. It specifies CASSQDGATGTKNIQYF.

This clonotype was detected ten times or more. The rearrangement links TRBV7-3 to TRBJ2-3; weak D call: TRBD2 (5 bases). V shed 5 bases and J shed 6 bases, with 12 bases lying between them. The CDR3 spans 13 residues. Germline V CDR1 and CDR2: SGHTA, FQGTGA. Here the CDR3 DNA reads TGTGCCAGCAGCCCGAACGTAGCGGATACGCAGTATTTT. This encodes CASSPNVADTQYF.

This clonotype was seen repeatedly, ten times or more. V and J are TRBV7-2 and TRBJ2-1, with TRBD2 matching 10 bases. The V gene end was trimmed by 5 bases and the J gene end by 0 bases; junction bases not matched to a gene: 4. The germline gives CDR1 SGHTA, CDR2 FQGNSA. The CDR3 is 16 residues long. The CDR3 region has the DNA TGTGCCAGCAGCACCGGACTAGCGGCCTCCTACAATGAGCAGTTCTTC. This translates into CASSTGLAASYNEQFF.

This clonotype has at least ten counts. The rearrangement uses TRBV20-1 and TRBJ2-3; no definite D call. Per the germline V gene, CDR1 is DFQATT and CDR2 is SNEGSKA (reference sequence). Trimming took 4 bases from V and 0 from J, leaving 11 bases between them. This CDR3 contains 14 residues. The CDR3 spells CSATYGPSTDTQYF. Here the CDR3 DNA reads TGCAGTGCTACGTACGGTCCCAGCACAGATACGCAGTATTTT.

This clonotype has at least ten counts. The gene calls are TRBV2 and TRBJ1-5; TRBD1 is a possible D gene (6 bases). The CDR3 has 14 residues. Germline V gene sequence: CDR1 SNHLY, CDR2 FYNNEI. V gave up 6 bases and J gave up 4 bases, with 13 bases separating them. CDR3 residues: CASRSTGPNQPQHF. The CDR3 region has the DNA TGTGCCAGCAGATCGACAGGTCCTAATCAGCCCCAGCATTTT.

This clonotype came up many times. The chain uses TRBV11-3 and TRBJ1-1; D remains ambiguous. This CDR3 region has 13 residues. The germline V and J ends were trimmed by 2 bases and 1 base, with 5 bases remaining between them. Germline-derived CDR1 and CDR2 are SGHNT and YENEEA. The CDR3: CASSLPPNTEAFF. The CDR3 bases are TGTGCCAGCAGCTTACCCCCGAACACTGAAGCTTTCTTT.

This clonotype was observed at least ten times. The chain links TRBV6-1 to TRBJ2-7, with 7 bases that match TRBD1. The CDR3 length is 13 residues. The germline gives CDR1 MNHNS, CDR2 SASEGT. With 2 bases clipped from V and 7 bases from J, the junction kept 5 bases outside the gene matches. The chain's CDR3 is CASSENRGEEQYF. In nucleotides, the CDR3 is TGTGCCAGCAGTGAAAACAGGGGAGAGGAGCAGTACTTC.

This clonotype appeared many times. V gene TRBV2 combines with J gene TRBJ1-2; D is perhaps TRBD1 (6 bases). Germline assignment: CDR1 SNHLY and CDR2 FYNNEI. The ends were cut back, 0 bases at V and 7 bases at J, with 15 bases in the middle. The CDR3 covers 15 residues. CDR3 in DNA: TGTGCCAGCAGTGAAGCGGGGGGCGCGAATCGTGGCTACACCTTC. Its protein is CASSEAGGANRGYTF.

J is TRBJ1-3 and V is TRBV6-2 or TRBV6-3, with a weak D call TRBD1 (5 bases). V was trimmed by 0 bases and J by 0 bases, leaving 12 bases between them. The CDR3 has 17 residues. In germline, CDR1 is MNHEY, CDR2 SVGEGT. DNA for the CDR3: TGTGCCAGCAGTTACTCGGCCGGGGGGAGCTCTGGAAACACCATATATTTT. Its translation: CASSYSAGGSSGNTIYF.

This CDR3 is CASSDWDTGSEETQYF. The CDR3 nucleotides are TGTGCCAGCAGTGACTGGGACACAGGGTCGGAAGAGACCCAGTACTTC. The chain has TRBV2 and TRBJ2-5; D perhaps matches TRBD1 (6 bases). The CDR3 extends over 16 amino acids. Trimming took off 3 bases at V and 3 bases at J, with 17 bases between the two ends. Germline CDR1 SNHLY, CDR2 FYNNEI. The full variable domain, completed using reference TRBV2 and TRBJ2-5, is EPEVTQTPSHQVTQMGQEVILRCVPISNHLYFYWYRQILGQKVEFLVSFYNNEISEKSEIFDDQFSVERPDGSNFTLKIRSTKLEDSAMYFCASSDWDTGSEETQYFGPGTRLLVL.

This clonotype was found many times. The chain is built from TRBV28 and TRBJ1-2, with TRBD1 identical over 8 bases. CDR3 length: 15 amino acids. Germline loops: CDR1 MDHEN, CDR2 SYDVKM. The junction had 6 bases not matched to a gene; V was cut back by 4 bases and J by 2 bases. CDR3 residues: CASSSPGGENYGYTF. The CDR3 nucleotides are TGTGCCAGCAGTTCCCCAGGGGGCGAAAACTATGGCTACACCTTC.

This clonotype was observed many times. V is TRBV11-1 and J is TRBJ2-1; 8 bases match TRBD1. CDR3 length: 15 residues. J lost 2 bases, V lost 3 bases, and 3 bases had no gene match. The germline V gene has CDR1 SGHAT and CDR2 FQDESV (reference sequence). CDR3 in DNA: TGTGCCAGCAGCTTTCGGACAGGGACCTACAATGAGCAGTTCTTC. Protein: CASSFRTGTYNEQFF.

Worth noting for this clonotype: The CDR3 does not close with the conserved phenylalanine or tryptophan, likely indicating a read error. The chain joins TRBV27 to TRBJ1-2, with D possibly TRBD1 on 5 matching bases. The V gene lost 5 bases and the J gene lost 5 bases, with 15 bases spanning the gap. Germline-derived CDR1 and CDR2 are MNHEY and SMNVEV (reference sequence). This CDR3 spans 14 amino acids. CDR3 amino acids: CASSPRLGEYGYTL. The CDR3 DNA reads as TGTGCCAGCAGTCCCCGTTTAGGGGAATATGGCTACACCCTC.

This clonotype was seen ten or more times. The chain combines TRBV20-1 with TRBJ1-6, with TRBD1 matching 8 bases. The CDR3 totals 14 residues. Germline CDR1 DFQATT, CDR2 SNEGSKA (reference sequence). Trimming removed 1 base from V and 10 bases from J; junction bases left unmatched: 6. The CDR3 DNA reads TGCAGTGCTAGAGCGGACAGGGTCAGATCACCCCTCCACTTT. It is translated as CSARADRVRSPLHF.

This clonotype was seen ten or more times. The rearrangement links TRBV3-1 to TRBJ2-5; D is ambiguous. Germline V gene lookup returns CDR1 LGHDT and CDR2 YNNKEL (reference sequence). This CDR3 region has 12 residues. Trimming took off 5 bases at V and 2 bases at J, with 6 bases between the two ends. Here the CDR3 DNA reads TGTGCCAGCAGCTCCGCTCAAGAGACCCAGTACTTC. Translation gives CASSSAQETQYF.